These 18 T cell receptor beta chains were sequenced from one sample in a study of T cell responses to AZD1222 COVID-19 vaccine. Assay used: immunoSEQ multiplex PCR; TCRdb lists only in-frame clones, some missing. The table shows some 150,000 clones, with roughly 94% occurring only once. Source: peripheral blood, taken on day 0 of AZD1222 vaccination. These receptors were obtained from an adult in good health.

The chain recombines TRBV6-5 with TRBJ1-1; perhaps TRBD1 as D (6 bases). CDR1 is MNHEY, CDR2 SVGAGI, per germline. V lost 2 bases and J 9 bases, leaving 16 bases between the germline ends. There are 14 residues in the CDR3. The CDR3 here is CASSYSGEGVKAFF. DNA for the CDR3: TGTGCCAGCAGTTACAGTGGAGAGGGGGTAAAAGCTTTCTTT.

The rearrangement links TRBV19 to TRBJ2-3; D not certain. V was pared by 3 bases and J by 4 bases, with 11 bases between. This CDR3 is built from 14 residues. Per the germline V gene, CDR1 is LNHDA and CDR2 is SQIVND (reference sequence). The CDR3 here is CASSIGFGPDTQYF. The CDR3 nucleotides read TGTGCCAGTAGTATCGGGTTCGGGCCAGATACGCAGTATTTT. Using reference TRBV19 and TRBJ2-3 for the parts outside the CDR3, the full variable domain is DGGITQSPKYLFRKEGQNVTLSCEQNLNHDAMYWYRQDPGQGLRLIYYSQIVNDFQKGDIAEGYSVSREKKESFPLTVTSAQKNPTAFYLCASSIGFGPDTQYFGPGTRLTVL.

This clone was seen only once. V and J are TRBV19 and TRBJ2-3; D tentatively reads TRBD1 or TRBD2 (5 bases each). V was trimmed by 3 bases and J by 3 bases, leaving 16 bases between them. The CDR3 runs to 16 residues. Germline V gene sequence: CDR1 LNHDA, CDR2 SQIVND (reference sequence). The CDR3 DNA reads TGTGCCAGTAGTATTGGTTGGGGGTCCACGACAGATACGCAGTATTTT. Its translation is CASSIGWGSTTDTQYF.

The rearrangement links TRBV6-5 to TRBJ2-5, with D perhaps matching TRBD1 (6 bases). With 0 bases removed from V and 5 bases from J, the gap between germline ends came to 13 bases. The CDR3 spans 15 residues. Germline CDR1 reads MNHEY; CDR2 reads SVGAGI. CDR3 protein: CASSYSITGSETQYF. CDR3 bases: TGTGCCAGCAGTTACTCGATTACAGGGTCGGAGACCCAGTACTTC.

The chain links TRBV5-6 to TRBJ1-2, with 10 bases fitting TRBD1. J gave up 4 bases and V 2 bases, and 8 bases lay outside the gene matches. The CDR3 is 16 residues long. Germline V gene lookup returns CDR1 SGHDT and CDR2 YYEEEE. CDR3 in DNA: TGTGCCAGCAGCTTAGACCGGGACAGGGGCGTCTATGGCTACACCTTC. Protein: CASSLDRDRGVYGYTF. Full variable domain (remainder filled in from reference TRBV5-6 and TRBJ1-2): DAGVTQSPTHLIKTRGQQVTLRCSPKSGHDTVSWYQQALGQGPQFIFQYYEEEERQRGNFPDRFSGHQFPNYSSELNVNALLLGDSALYLCASSLDRDRGVYGYTFGSGTRLTVV.

For the CDR3, the DNA is TGTGCCAGCAGCCAAGTTTCGGGGAGGGACTATAATTCACCCCTCCACTTT. Translated: CASSQVSGRDYNSPLHF. The J gene is TRBJ1-6, the V gene TRBV14; D unclear. The CDR3 totals 17 residues. Germline V gives CDR1 SGHDN, CDR2 FVKESK. Between the trimmed V and J ends, which lost 1 base and 3 bases, there was a span of 13 bases.

The V and J genes are TRBV2 and TRBJ1-2; D uncertain. CDR3 length: 10 amino acids. Germline V gene sequence: CDR1 SNHLY, CDR2 FYNNEI. V shed 6 bases and J shed 5 bases, with 4 bases lying between them. Written as DNA, the CDR3 is TGTGCCAGCAGGGTTTATGGCTACACCTTC. Protein: CASRVYGYTF.

The chain uses TRBV4-2 and TRBJ1-2, with 8 nucleotides matching TRBD1. The CDR3 is 17 amino acids. Trimming at V came to 0 bases and at J to 8 bases, leaving 14 bases not matched to a gene. Germline V gene sequence: CDR1 LGHNA, CDR2 YNFKEQ. In DNA form, the CDR3 reads TGTGCCAGCAGCCAAGACGAGGGTGGACAGGGCGGTTTGGGCTACACCTTC. Protein: CASSQDEGGQGGLGYTF.

The chain uses TRBV12-3 or TRBV12-4 and TRBJ2-7; 7 bases align to TRBD1. V gave up 5 bases and J gave up 6 bases; unmatched junction bases: 4. The CDR3 sequence is 12 residues long. DNA of the CDR3: TGTGCCAGCAGTCATAAGGGGGCCGAGCAGTACGTC. Its protein product is CASSHKGAEQYV.

The chain links TRBV27 to TRBJ2-2; 8 bases align to TRBD2. Germline-derived CDR1 and CDR2 are MNHEY and SMNVEV (reference sequence). V shed 9 bases, J shed 4 bases, and the junction held 7 bases outside the gene matches. The CDR3 is made up of 14 amino acids. The CDR3 DNA is TGTGCCAGTTCGGGGGGGCTGGGCACCGGGGAGCTGTTTTTT. This sequence encodes CASSGGLGTGELFF.

This clone appeared once. The rearrangement joins TRBV11-2 to TRBJ1-4; D call uncertain. V gave up 5 bases and J gave up 8 bases, with 6 bases separating them. The CDR3 is made up of 11 amino acids. The germline V gene encodes CDR1 SGHAT and CDR2 FQNNGV. CDR3 sequence: CASSPHEKLFF. The CDR3 DNA reads TGTGCCAGCAGCCCCCACGAAAAACTGTTTTTT.

This clone was seen just once. V usage is TRBV12-3 or TRBV12-4 and J usage is TRBJ2-7; D is unresolved. The CDR3 is 13 residues long. V gave up 6 bases and J gave up 2 bases, with 11 bases separating them. CDR3 loop: CASSFGQTYEQYV. The CDR3 bases are TGTGCCAGCAGCTTTGGGCAGACCTACGAGCAGTACGTC.

The chain has TRBV30 and TRBJ2-1; 13 bases map to TRBD2. The V segment lost 3 bases and the J segment 7 bases; nucleotides outside the gene matches: 6. The length of the CDR3 is 15 residues. CDR1 GTSNPN and CDR2 SVGIG come from the germline V gene (reference sequence). The CDR3 nucleotides are TGTGCCTGGAGACTACTAGCGGGAGGGGCGAATGAGCAGTTCTTC. It translates to CAWRLLAGGANEQFF.

This clone was picked up one time. The chain links TRBV3-1 (or the pseudogene TRBV3-2) to TRBJ2-3; D might be TRBD1 or TRBD2, each matching 6 bases. The germline gives CDR1 LGHDT, CDR2 YNNKEL (reference sequence). This CDR3 region has 16 residues. Trimming shortened V by 4 bases and J by 4 bases, and 18 bases separated the two germline ends. The CDR3 protein is CASSRGAGVRADTQYF. The CDR3 region has the DNA TGTGCCAGCAGCCGGGGGGCTGGGGTTCGGGCAGATACGCAGTATTTT.

This chain joins TRBV19 and TRBJ2-1, with TRBD1 as a possible D gene (5 bases). The germline gives CDR1 LNHDA, CDR2 SQIVND (reference sequence). CDR3 length: 13 amino acids. Trimming took off 3 bases at V and 8 bases at J, with 11 bases between the two ends. The CDR3 DNA reads TGTGCCAGTAGTATTCAGGGTACGGATGAGCAGTTCTTC. This gives the protein CASSIQGTDEQFF.

The chain recombines TRBV5-1 with TRBJ2-4; 16 nucleotides align to TRBD2. Trimming cost V 1 base and J 0 bases; bases outside gene matches: 10. CDR3 length: 21 residues. CDR1 is SGHRS, CDR2 YFSETQ, per germline. The CDR3 nucleotides are TGCGCCAGCAGCTTGACCTCGCCGGGACTAGCGGGAGGGCTAGCCAAAAACATTCAGTACTTC. Encoded protein: CASSLTSPGLAGGLAKNIQYF.

This chain links TRBV19 with TRBJ2-5; tentative D call: TRBD1 (5 bases). Germline CDR1 reads LNHDA; CDR2 reads SQIVND (reference sequence). This CDR3 is built from 13 residues. Trimming removed 10 bases from V and 3 bases from J, with 15 bases in between. The CDR3 reads CATRDRTKETQYF. For the CDR3, the DNA is TGTGCCACCAGAGACAGAACAAAAGAGACCCAGTACTTC. Supplemented by reference TRBV19 and TRBJ2-5, the full variable domain reads DGGITQSPKYLFRKEGQNVTLSCEQNLNHDAMYWYRQDPGQGLRLIYYSQIVNDFQKGDIAEGYSVSREKKESFPLTVTSAQKNPTAFYLCATRDRTKETQYFGPGTRLLVL.

This clone has a single count. The gene calls are TRBV11-3 and TRBJ2-1; unclear D gene. This CDR3 is 12 amino acids long. The V end was cut by 3 bases, the J end by 11 bases, with 11 bases between. The V gene's germline CDR1 is SGHNT and CDR2 YENEEA. CDR3 in amino acids: CASSLDGRQQFF. DNA for the CDR3: TGTGCCAGCAGCTTGGACGGAAGACAGCAGTTCTTC.